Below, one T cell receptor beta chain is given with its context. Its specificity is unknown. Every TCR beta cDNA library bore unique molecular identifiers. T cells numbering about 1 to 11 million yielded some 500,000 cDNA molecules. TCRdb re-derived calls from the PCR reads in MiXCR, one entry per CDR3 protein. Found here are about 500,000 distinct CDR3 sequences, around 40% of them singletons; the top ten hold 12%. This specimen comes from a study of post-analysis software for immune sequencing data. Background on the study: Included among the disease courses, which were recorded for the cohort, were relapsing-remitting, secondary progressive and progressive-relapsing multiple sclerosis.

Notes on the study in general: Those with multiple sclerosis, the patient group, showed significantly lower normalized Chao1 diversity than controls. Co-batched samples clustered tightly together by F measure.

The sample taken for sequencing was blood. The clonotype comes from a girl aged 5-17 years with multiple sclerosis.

CDR3 bases: TGTGCCAGCAGTTTTCAACAGGGGAACACCGGGGAGCTGTTTTTT. As protein: CASSFQQGNTGELFF. J is TRBJ2-2 and V is TRBV12-3 or TRBV12-4; D might be TRBD1 (6 bases). Trimming pared 3 bases from V and 1 base from J, leaving 9 bases between. The CDR3 consists of 15 residues.